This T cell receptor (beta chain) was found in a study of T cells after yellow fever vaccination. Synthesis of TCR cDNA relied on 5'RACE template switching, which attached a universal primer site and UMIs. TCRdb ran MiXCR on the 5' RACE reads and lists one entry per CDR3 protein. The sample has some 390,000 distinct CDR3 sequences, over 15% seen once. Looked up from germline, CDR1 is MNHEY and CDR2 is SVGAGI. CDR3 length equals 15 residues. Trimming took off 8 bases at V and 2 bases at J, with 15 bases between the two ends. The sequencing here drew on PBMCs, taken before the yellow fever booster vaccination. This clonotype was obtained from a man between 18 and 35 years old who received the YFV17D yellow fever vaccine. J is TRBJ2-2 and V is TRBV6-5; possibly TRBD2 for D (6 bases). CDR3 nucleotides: TGTGCCAGCGGATCCGGGACTCTAAACACCGGGGAGCTGTTTTTT. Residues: CASGSGTLNTGELFF.